The 3 T cell receptor beta chains presented below share a single source sample, sequenced in a study of blood T cell repertoires in COVID-19. The assay was immunoSEQ multiplex PCR, and TCRdb's table has in-frame clones only and misses some. Found here are just over 60,000 clones, 79% of them singletons; the top ten hold roughly 21%. Input material: peripheral blood. These receptors were collected from an elderly woman with active or convalescent COVID-19.

The chain recombines TRBV5-4 with TRBJ2-5; tentative D call: TRBD1 (6 bases). V shed 0 bases and J shed 4 bases, with 7 bases lying between them. Germline lookup yields CDR1 SGHNT and CDR2 YYREEE (reference sequence). The CDR3 is 13 amino acids. CDR3 coding DNA: TGTGCCAGCAGCTTGGTCAGGGGAGAGACCCAGTACTTC. Translation gives CASSLVRGETQYF.

The chain has TRBV19 and TRBJ1-1, with TRBD1 matching over 7 bases. The CDR3 length is 19 residues. J gave up 9 bases and V 2 bases, and 24 bases lay outside the gene matches. From germline, CDR1 is LNHDA and CDR2 SQIVND (reference sequence). The CDR3 coding sequence is TGTGCCAGTAGTATACTTGACAGGGCTCAAATCGTCGTTCGGCCGAAAGCTTTCTTT. This sequence encodes CASSILDRAQIVVRPKAFF.

The rearrangement joins TRBV5-1 to TRBJ1-4; 10 nucleotides agree with TRBD1. The ends lost 5 bases at V and 8 bases at J; junction bases unmatched: 9. This CDR3 spans 15 amino acids. Looked up from germline, CDR1 is SGHRS and CDR2 is YFSETQ. The CDR3 sequence: CASRDRGAVGEKLFF. DNA of the CDR3: TGCGCCAGCAGGGACAGGGGGGCAGTGGGCGAAAAACTGTTTTTT.